The 17 T cell receptor beta chains presented below share a single source sample, sequenced in a study of beta chain features in type 1 diabetes (dated by TCRdb to 2016 to 2019). The investigation overall reported the following: A moderate but significant shortening of TCRB CDR3 length was observed in type 1 diabetes patients in all four CD4+ subsets.

Their specific antigens are unknown. The library was generated by the immunoSEQ multiplex PCR assay. The entire isolated RNA was reverse transcribed using the High Capacity cDNA Reverse Transcription Kit, and thus expressed TCRB transcripts were sequenced. The table comes from immuneACCESS by way of TCRdb, which keeps in-frame sequences with V and J called. Part of the clones is missing from these tables; in studies checked, under half for an unresolved V gene and the rest for unknown reasons. A total of nearly 700,000 clones appear in this sample, about an eighth of them only once. Approximately 0.021% of the sample is held by the ten biggest clonotypes. Sequencing was done on a sample of naive CD4+ T cells from blood. In the paper's terms, the cell subset or site label means: true naive CD4+ T cells. The receptors derive from a man between 18 and 35 years old with type 1 diabetes.

For this clone: Other DNA sequences from this sample encode an identical CDR3 as well. The chain has TRBV2 and TRBJ1-2; no reliable D call. The V gene lost 1 base and the J gene lost 5 bases, with 5 bases spanning the gap. Germline V gene sequence: CDR1 SNHLY, CDR2 FYNNEI. The CDR3 sequence is 12 residues long. This CDR3 is CASSEGGYGYTF. The CDR3 nucleotides are TGTGCCAGCAGTGAAGGGGGTTATGGCTACACCTTC.

The chain recombines TRBV18 with TRBJ1-1; D remains ambiguous. Trimming left V 6 bases short and J 3 bases short, with 11 bases between. This CDR3 comprises 13 residues. Looked up from germline, CDR1 is KGHSH and CDR2 is LQKENI. CDR3 DNA sequence: TGTGCCAGCTCCGACCCCTCGGACACTGAAGCTTTCTTT. As protein: CASSDPSDTEAFF.

This clone has only a few counts. The CDR3: CASSLIPAINEQYF. The CDR3 nucleotides read TGTGCCAGCAGCTTAATTCCAGCTATCAACGAGCAGTACTTC. The V call is TRBV7-2, the J call TRBJ2-7; D uncertain. CDR3 length: 14 amino acids. Germline assignment: CDR1 SGHTA and CDR2 FQGNSA. V gave up 2 bases and J gave up 5 bases, with 13 bases separating them. The whole variable domain, remainder taken from reference TRBV7-2 and TRBJ2-7, is GAGVSQSPSNKVTEKGKDVELRCDPISGHTALYWYRQSLGQGLEFLIYFQGNSAPDKSGLPSDRFSAERTGGSVSTLTIQRTQQEDSAVYLCASSLIPAINEQYFGPGTRLTVT.

V is TRBV4-2 and J is TRBJ2-1, with TRBD1 matching over 8 bases. The CDR3 sequence is 15 residues long. Germline trimming cut 2 bases from V and 8 bases from J; bases unmatched to any gene: 8. Germline lookup yields CDR1 LGHNA and CDR2 YNFKEQ. CDR3 in amino acids: CASSQRTGKIDEQFF. In DNA form, the CDR3 reads TGTGCCAGCAGCCAACGGACAGGGAAAATCGATGAGCAGTTCTTC.

As to this clone: Different DNA sequences within this sample yield the same CDR3. This chain connects TRBV30 to TRBJ2-7, with 7 nucleotides matching TRBD1. The ends lost 1 base at V and 2 bases at J; junction bases unmatched: 2. CDR3 length: 13 amino acids. Germline assignment: CDR1 GTSNPN and CDR2 SVGIG (reference sequence). In nucleotides, the CDR3 is TGTGCCTGGAGTGGGACAGGAACCTACGAGCAGTACTTC. This codes for CAWSGTGTYEQYF.

CDR3 sequence: CASSAYRVNEQYF. CDR3 bases: TGTGCCAGCAGTGCTTACAGAGTCAACGAGCAGTACTTC. This chain uses TRBV6-5 with TRBJ2-7, with D uncertain. CDR1 MNHEY and CDR2 SVGAGI come from the germline V gene. With 5 bases removed from V and 5 bases from J, the gap between germline ends came to 13 bases. The CDR3 extends over 13 amino acids.

The V gene is TRBV7-2, the J gene TRBJ2-1; 10 bases line up with TRBD2. Losses at the gene ends were 6 bases for V and 2 bases for J; bases not matched to a gene: 4. The CDR3 consists of 15 residues. Looked up from germline, CDR1 is SGHTA and CDR2 is FQGNSA. The CDR3 DNA sequence: TGTGCCAGCAGTTTCAGCGGGGGGGCCTACAATGAGCAGTTCTTC. Its translation: CASSFSGGAYNEQFF. Full variable domain (rest looked up from reference TRBV7-2 and TRBJ2-1): GAGVSQSPSNKVTEKGKDVELRCDPISGHTALYWYRQSLGQGLEFLIYFQGNSAPDKSGLPSDRFSAERTGGSVSTLTIQRTQQEDSAVYLCASSFSGGAYNEQFFGPGTRLTVL.

The chain links TRBV27 to TRBJ2-5; D unresolved. The V gene's germline CDR1 is MNHEY and CDR2 SMNVEV (reference sequence). V lost 0 bases, J lost 4 bases, and 12 bases lay in between. The CDR3 sequence is 15 residues long. The CDR3 bases are TGTGCCAGCAGTTTATCATGGGTGAACGTAGAGACCCAGTACTTC. Protein product: CASSLSWVNVETQYF.

This clone turned up a few times. The chain has TRBV10-3 and TRBJ1-1; D not resolved. The germline V gene has CDR1 ENHRY and CDR2 SYGVKD. V shed 7 bases and J shed 1 base, with 10 bases lying between them. The CDR3 has 13 amino acids. In DNA form, the CDR3 reads TGTGCCATCACAGACGGGGAGAACACTGAAGCTTTCTTT. Translating gives CAITDGENTEAFF.

The chain combines TRBV29-1 with TRBJ2-3, with D possibly being TRBD2 (6 bases). The CDR3 extends over 15 amino acids. The germline V gene has CDR1 SQVTM and CDR2 ANQGSEA. V was pared by 3 bases and J by 1 base, with 14 bases between. CDR3 region: CSVDWGGAGTDTQYF. CDR3 nucleotides: TGCAGCGTTGACTGGGGCGGGGCTGGCACAGATACGCAGTATTTT.

This clone showed up just a few times. V gene TRBV5-4 combines with J gene TRBJ2-3; 9 nucleotides match TRBD1. CDR1 and CDR2 (germline): SGHNT, YYREEE (reference sequence). J gave up 1 base and V 3 bases, and 3 bases lay outside the gene matches. CDR3 length: 15 amino acids. The CDR3 DNA reads as TGTGCCAGCAGCTGGGGACAGGGAGGCACAGATACGCAGTATTTT. Its protein product is CASSWGQGGTDTQYF.

This clone was observed a few times. The chain has TRBV7-8 and TRBJ1-1, with 8 bases that match TRBD1. Germline CDR1 reads SGHVS; CDR2 reads FQNEAQ. J was trimmed by 4 bases and V by 5 bases; bases with no gene match: 12. The CDR3 has 16 amino acids. CDR3 region: CASSPTPTGGGTEAFF. The CDR3 nucleotides are TGTGCCAGCAGCCCAACCCCAACAGGGGGAGGCACTGAAGCTTTCTTT.

This clone showed up just a few times. The genes are TRBV10-3 and TRBJ2-7; D is perhaps TRBD2 (5 bases). Germline lookup yields CDR1 ENHRY and CDR2 SYGVKD. V lost 7 bases, J lost 0 bases, and 13 bases lay in between. There are 14 residues in the CDR3. This CDR3 is CAINPGEDSYEQYF. The DNA for the CDR3 is TGTGCCATCAACCCCGGGGAAGACTCCTACGAGCAGTACTTC.

In its sample, this clone was seen a few times. The sample contains more than one DNA sequence encoding this CDR3. V and J are TRBV6-1 and TRBJ1-1; D unclear. Per germline, CDR1 MNHNS and CDR2 SASEGT. Trimming took off 1 base at V and 1 base at J, with 4 bases between the two ends. The CDR3 length is 13 residues. The CDR3 region is CASSEVENTEAFF. CDR3 DNA: TGTGCCAGCAGTGAAGTGGAGAACACTGAAGCTTTCTTT.

The chain uses TRBV18 and TRBJ2-2, with D perhaps matching TRBD1 (7 bases). Germline V gene data show CDR1 as KGHSH and CDR2 as LQKENI. The CDR3 runs to 15 residues. Between the trimmed V and J ends, which lost 5 bases and 4 bases, there was a span of 14 bases. The chain's CDR3 is CASSGGTDTTGELFF. The CDR3 coding sequence is TGTGCCAGCTCAGGAGGGACAGACACCACCGGGGAGCTGTTTTTT.

This clone was recorded a few times. The rearrangement uses TRBV30 and TRBJ1-2; the match to TRBD1 covers 11 bases. CDR3 length: 15 amino acids. CDR1 GTSNPN and CDR2 SVGIG come from the germline V gene (reference sequence). The V and J ends lost 4 bases and 7 bases, in that order; junction bases with no gene match: 11. The CDR3 is CAWTSGQGVRRGYTF. The CDR3 DNA reads TGTGCCTGGACGTCGGGACAGGGGGTCCGGCGTGGCTACACCTTC.

The chain links TRBV10-3 to TRBJ1-1, with D hard to call. V lost 7 bases to trimming and J lost 2 bases, with 11 bases between them. CDR1 is ENHRY and CDR2 is SYGVKD in the germline V gene. The CDR3 length is 13 residues. The CDR3 DNA reads as TGTGCCATCATGGGCAGCATCAACACTGAAGCTTTCTTT. Its translation is CAIMGSINTEAFF.